The entry that follows covers one T cell receptor beta chain sequence. It was with random hexamers that about 0.45 to 1 ug RNA was reverse transcribed. TCRdb reanalysed the immunoSEQ multiplex PCR reads using MiXCR and keeps one entry per CDR3 protein. The sample yields some 130,000 distinct CDR3 sequences, roughly 94% seen once. These data are taken from a study of CD8 T cells in Susac syndrome. CDR1 SQVTM and CDR2 ANQGSEA come from the germline V gene. The V and J ends lost 4 bases and 6 bases respectively, with 19 bases between them. This CDR3 region has 15 residues. This clonotype was sampled from a human donor with multiple sclerosis. The chain is built from TRBV29-1 and TRBJ2-1, with D possibly being TRBD1 (6 bases). Sequencing was performed on CD4+ T cells from PBMCs. DNA for the CDR3: TGCAGCGTTGTTTACAGGGAAGCAGATGGCAATGAGCAGTTCTTC. Encoded protein: CSVVYREADGNEQFF.